The 5 T cell receptor beta chains listed next were all sequenced from one sample in a study of cytomegalovirus exposure and HLA in healthy donors (TCRdb year 2017). Library prep was done by the immunoSEQ multiplex PCR assay. The multiplex PCR relied on a mix of 60 forward primers for TCR Vbeta segments and 13 reverse primers for TCR Jbeta segments. The clones in this table, taken by TCRdb from immuneACCESS, are in-frame only. Not every clone is retained; where verified, under half of the shortfall comes from an unresolved V gene, and the cause of the rest is unknown. This sample holds about 80,000 clones; over 70% were observed only once. Clones ranked in the top ten supply around 25% of the sample. The specimen was PBMCs. Receptor source: a woman in her forties or fifties in good health and CMV-seropositive.

This chain links TRBV7-9 with TRBJ2-3; 13 bases align to TRBD2. CDR3 length: 14 amino acids. Germline V CDR1 and CDR2: SEHNR, FQNEAQ (reference sequence). The V and J ends lost 8 bases and 9 bases, in that order; junction bases with no gene match: 8. The CDR3 nucleotides are TGTGCCAGCCGACCGGGACTAGCGGGACTGACGCAGTATTTT. Protein: CASRPGLAGLTQYF.

The V gene is TRBV19, the J gene TRBJ1-2; 10 bases fit TRBD1. J was trimmed by 7 bases and V by 7 bases; bases with no gene match: 9. Germline V gene lookup returns CDR1 LNHDA and CDR2 SQIVND (reference sequence). The CDR3 contains 14 residues. CDR3 DNA: TGTGCCAGTACCCCGGGACAGGGGTTCAGTGGCTACACCTTC. Translated, it gives CASTPGQGFSGYTF.

This clone was counted a few times. The chain is built from TRBV6-4 and TRBJ1-1; possibly TRBD1 for D (6 bases). Germline V lookup: CDR1 MRHNA, CDR2 SNTAGT. V lost 0 bases and J lost 4, with 12 bases in between. The CDR3 is 15 residues long. The CDR3, as DNA: TGTGCCAGCAGTGACTCTCAGGGGCCTGGCACTGAAGCTTTCTTT. This codes for CASSDSQGPGTEAFF.

J is TRBJ2-1 and V is TRBV9, with 9 bases matching TRBD2. V was pared by 0 bases and J by 4 bases, with 2 bases of the junction left unmatched. Germline V gene lookup returns CDR1 SGDLS and CDR2 YYNGEE. The CDR3 contains 15 residues. The CDR3 sequence is CASSVGLAEYNEQFF. In DNA form, the CDR3 reads TGTGCCAGCAGCGTAGGACTAGCGGAGTACAATGAGCAGTTCTTC.

The rearrangement uses TRBV7-8 and TRBJ1-2; possibly TRBD1 for D (5 bases). This CDR3 comprises 16 residues. The V end lost 0 bases, the J end lost 4 bases, and 15 bases lay between the germline ends. Germline CDR1 SGHVS, CDR2 FQNEAQ. CDR3 bases: TGTGCCAGCAGCTTAGCGGGTACAGAAAGGGGCTATGGCTACACCTTC. Translated: CASSLAGTERGYGYTF.